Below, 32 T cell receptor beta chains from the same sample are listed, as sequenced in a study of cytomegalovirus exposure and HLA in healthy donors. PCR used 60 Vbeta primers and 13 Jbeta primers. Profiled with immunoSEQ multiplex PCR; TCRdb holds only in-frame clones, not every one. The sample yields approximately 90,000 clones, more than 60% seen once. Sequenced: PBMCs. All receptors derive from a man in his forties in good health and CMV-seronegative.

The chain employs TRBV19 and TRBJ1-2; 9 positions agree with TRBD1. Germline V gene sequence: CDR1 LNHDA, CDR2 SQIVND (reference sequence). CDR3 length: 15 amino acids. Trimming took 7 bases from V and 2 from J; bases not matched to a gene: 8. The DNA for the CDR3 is TGTGCCAGTATCCCAGGGGGACAGGGAAACTATGGCTACACCTTC. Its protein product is CASIPGGQGNYGYTF.

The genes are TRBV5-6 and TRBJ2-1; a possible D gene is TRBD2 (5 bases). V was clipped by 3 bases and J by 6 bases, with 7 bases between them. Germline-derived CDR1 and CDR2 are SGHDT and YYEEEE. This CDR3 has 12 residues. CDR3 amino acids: CASSYAGNEQFF. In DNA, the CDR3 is TGTGCCAGCAGCTACGCGGGCAATGAGCAGTTCTTC.

The CDR3 sequence: CATSEDRQNQPQHF. CDR3 coding DNA: TGTGCCACCAGCGAAGACAGGCAAAATCAGCCCCAGCATTTT. This chain uses TRBV15 with TRBJ1-5; weak D call: TRBD1 (6 bases). Trimming left V 5 bases short and J 4 bases short, with 12 bases between. Germline assignment: CDR1 LNHNV and CDR2 YYDKDF (reference sequence). The CDR3 is 14 amino acids.

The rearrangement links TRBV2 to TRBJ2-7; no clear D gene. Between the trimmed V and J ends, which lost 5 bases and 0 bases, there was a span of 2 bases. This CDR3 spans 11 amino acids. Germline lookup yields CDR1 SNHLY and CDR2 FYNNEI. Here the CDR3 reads CASSYSYEQYF. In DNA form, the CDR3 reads TGTGCCAGCAGTTACTCCTACGAGCAGTACTTC.

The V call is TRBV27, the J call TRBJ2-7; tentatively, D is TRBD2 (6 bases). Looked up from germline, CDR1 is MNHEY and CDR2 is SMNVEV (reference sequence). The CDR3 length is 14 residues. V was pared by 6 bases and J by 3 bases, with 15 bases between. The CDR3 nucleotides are TGTGCCAGCAGCCACACATGGGGGGACTACGAGCAGTACTTC. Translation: CASSHTWGDYEQYF.

CDR3 in amino acids: CASSPGGDEQFF. Written as DNA, the CDR3 is TGTGCCAGCAGCCCCGGGGGGGACGAGCAGTTCTTC. The J gene is TRBJ2-1, the V gene TRBV7-9; 8 nucleotides agree with TRBD2. J lost 10 bases, V lost 5 bases, and 4 bases had no gene match. The CDR3 length is 12 residues. Germline V gene lookup returns CDR1 SEHNR and CDR2 FQNEAQ (reference sequence).

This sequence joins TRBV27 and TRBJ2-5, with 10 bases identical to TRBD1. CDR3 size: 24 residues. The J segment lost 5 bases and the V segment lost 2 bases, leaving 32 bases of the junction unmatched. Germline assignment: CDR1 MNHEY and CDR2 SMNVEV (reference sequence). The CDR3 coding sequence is TGTGCCAGCAGTTTAATGTCGGGGCGGACAGGGGGACCCACTTCAGGTGTAGATTCGGAGACCCAGTACTTC. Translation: CASSLMSGRTGGPTSGVDSETQYF.

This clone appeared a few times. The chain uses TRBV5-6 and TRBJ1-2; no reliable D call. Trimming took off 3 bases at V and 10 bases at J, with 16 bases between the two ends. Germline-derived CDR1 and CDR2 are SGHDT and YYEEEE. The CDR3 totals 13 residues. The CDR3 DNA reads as TGTGCCAGCAGCTGGAGGACGGGGTGGGTCTACACCTTC. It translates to CASSWRTGWVYTF.

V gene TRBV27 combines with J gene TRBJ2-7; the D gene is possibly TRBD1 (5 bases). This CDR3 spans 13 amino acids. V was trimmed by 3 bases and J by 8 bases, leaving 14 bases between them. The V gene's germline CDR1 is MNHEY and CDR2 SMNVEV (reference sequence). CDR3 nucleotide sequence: TGTGCCAGCAGTTTCCAGGACACCTATCAGCAGTACTTC. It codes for CASSFQDTYQQYF.

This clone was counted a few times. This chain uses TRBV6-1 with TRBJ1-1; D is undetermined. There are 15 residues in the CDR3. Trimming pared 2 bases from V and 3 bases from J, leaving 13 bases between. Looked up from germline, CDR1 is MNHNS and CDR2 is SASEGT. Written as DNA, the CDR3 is TGTGCCAGCAGTGAATCGGTCGCGGCCTACACTGAAGCTTTCTTT. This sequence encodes CASSESVAAYTEAFF.

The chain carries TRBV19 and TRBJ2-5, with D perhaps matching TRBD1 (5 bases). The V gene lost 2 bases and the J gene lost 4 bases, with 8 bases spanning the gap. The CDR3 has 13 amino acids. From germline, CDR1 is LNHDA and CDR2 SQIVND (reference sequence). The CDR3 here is CASSIRGRETQYF. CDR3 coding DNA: TGTGCCAGTAGTATAAGGGGCCGAGAGACCCAGTACTTC.

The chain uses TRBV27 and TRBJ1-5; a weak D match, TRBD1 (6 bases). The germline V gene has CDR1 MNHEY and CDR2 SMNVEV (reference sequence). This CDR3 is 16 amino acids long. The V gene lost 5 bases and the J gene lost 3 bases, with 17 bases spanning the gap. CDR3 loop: CASSIQGNSNNQPQHF. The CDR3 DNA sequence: TGTGCCAGCAGTATACAGGGAAATTCTAACAATCAGCCCCAGCATTTT.

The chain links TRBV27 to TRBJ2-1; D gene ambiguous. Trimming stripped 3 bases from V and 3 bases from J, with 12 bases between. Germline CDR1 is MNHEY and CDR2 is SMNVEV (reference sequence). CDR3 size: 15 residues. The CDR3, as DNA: TGTGCCAGCAGTTTGAACTTACCTTTCTACAATGAGCAGTTCTTC. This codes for CASSLNLPFYNEQFF.

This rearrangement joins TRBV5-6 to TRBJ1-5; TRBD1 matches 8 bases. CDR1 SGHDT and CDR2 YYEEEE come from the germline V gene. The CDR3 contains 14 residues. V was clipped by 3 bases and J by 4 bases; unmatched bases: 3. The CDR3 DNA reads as TGTGCCAGCAGCTACGGACAGGGTAATCAGCCCCAGCATTTT. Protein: CASSYGQGNQPQHF.

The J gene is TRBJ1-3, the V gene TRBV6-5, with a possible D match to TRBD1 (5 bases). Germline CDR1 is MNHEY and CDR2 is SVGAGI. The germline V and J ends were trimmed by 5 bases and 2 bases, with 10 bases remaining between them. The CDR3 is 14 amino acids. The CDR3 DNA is TGTGCCAGCAGTGATGGGGCTACTGGAAACACCATATATTTT. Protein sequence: CASSDGATGNTIYF.

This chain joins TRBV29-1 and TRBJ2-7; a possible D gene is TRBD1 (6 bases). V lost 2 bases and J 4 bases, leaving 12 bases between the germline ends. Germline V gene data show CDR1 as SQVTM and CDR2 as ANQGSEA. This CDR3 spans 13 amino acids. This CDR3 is CSVESGVGYEQYF. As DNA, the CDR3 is TGCAGCGTTGAATCAGGGGTGGGGTACGAGCAGTACTTC.

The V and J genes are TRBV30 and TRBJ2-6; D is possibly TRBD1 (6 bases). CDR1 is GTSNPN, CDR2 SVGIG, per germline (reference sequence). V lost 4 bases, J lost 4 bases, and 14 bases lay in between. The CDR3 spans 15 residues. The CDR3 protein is CAWTARGSGANVLTF. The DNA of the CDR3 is TGTGCCTGGACGGCCAGGGGTTCCGGGGCCAACGTCCTGACTTTC.

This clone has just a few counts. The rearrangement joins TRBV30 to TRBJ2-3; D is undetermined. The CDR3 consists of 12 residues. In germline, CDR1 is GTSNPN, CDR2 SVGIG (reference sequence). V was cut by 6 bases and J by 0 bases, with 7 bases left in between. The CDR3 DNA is TGTGCCTGCGGGTCTAGCACAGATACGCAGTATTTT. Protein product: CACGSSTDTQYF.

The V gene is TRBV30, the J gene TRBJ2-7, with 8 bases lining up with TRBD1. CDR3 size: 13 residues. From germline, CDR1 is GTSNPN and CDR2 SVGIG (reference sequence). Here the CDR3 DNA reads TGTGCTACAGAAACAGGGGGTGCGTACGAGCAGTACTTC. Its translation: CATETGGAYEQYF.

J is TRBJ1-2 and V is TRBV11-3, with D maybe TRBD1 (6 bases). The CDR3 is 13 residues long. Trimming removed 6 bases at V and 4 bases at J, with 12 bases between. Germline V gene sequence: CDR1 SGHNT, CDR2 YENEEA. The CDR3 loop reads CASSSGQSYGYTF. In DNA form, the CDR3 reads TGTGCCAGCAGTTCAGGACAGTCCTATGGCTACACCTTC.

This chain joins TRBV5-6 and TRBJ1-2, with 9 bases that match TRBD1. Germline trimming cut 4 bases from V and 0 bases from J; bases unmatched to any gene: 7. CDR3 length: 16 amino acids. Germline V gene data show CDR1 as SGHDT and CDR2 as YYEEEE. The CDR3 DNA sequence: TGTGCCAGCAGCCAGGGACAGGGAAGGCCTAACTATGGCTACACCTTC. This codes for CASSQGQGRPNYGYTF.

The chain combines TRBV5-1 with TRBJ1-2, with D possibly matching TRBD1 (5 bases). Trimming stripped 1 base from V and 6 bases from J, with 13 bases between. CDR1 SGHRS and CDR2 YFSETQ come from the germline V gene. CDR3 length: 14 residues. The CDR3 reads CASSLIRGADGYTF. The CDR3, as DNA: TGCGCCAGCAGCTTGATTCGCGGGGCGGATGGCTACACCTTC.

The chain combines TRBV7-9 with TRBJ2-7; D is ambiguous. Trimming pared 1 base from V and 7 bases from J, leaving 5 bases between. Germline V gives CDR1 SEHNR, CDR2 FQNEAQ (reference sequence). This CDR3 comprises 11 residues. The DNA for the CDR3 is TGTGCCAGCAGCTTAGTGGAGGAGCAGTACTTC. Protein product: CASSLVEEQYF.

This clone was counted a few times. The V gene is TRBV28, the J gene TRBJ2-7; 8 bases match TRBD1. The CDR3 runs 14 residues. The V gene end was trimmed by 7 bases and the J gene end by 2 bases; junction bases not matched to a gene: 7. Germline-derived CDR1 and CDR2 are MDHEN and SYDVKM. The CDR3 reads CASTSETGAYEQYF. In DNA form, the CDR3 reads TGTGCCAGCACCTCCGAGACAGGGGCCTACGAGCAGTACTTC.

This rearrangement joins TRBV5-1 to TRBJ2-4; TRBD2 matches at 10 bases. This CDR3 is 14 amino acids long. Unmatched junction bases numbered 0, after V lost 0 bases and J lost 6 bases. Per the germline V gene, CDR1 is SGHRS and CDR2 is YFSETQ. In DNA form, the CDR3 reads TGCGCCAGCAGCTTGGCTAGCGGGGGAAACATTCAGTACTTC. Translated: CASSLASGGNIQYF.

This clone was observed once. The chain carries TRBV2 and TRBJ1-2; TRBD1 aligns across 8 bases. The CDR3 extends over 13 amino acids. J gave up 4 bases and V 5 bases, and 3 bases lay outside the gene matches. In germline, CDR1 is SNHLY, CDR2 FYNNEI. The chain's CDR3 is CASSRQGTYGYTF. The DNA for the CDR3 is TGTGCCAGCAGTCGACAGGGGACCTATGGCTACACCTTC.

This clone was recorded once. The CDR3 spells CASSFGQGLDTDTQYF. Here the CDR3 DNA reads TGTGCCAGCAGCTTCGGGCAGGGGCTTGACACAGATACGCAGTATTTT. The chain links TRBV7-9 to TRBJ2-3; tentative D call: TRBD1 (6 bases). Trimming removed 3 bases at V and 2 bases at J, with 15 bases between. This CDR3 is built from 16 residues. CDR1 and CDR2 from the germline V gene are SEHNR and FQNEAQ (reference sequence).

The CDR3 loop reads CASRHRDGGNQPQHF. CDR3 sequence (DNA): TGTGCCAGCAGGCACAGGGACGGGGGCAATCAGCCCCAGCATTTT. This sequence joins TRBV2 and TRBJ1-5, with D perhaps matching TRBD1 (6 bases). V lost 6 bases to trimming and J lost 2 bases, with 14 bases between them. CDR3 length equals 15 residues. Looked up from germline, CDR1 is SNHLY and CDR2 is FYNNEI. Filled out from reference TRBV2 and TRBJ1-5, the complete variable domain reads EPEVTQTPSHQVTQMGQEVILRCVPISNHLYFYWYRQILGQKVEFLVSFYNNEISEKSEIFDDQFSVERPDGSNFTLKIRSTKLEDSAMYFCASRHRDGGNQPQHFGDGTRLSIL.

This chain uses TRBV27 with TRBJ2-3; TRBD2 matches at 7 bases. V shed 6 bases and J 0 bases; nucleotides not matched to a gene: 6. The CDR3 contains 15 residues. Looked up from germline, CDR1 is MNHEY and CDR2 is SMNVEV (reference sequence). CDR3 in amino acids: CASRLSGESTDTQYF. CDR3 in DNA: TGTGCCAGCAGATTAAGCGGGGAAAGCACAGATACGCAGTATTTT.

The CDR3 DNA sequence: TGTGCCAGTAGTATCCACAGGGTTTCGAGCACAGATACGCAGTATTTT. Translating gives CASSIHRVSSTDTQYF. The rearrangement joins TRBV19 to TRBJ2-3, with a possible D match to TRBD1 (6 bases). The V end was cut by 3 bases, the J end by 0 bases, with 13 bases between. The CDR3 sequence is 16 residues long. Germline V lookup: CDR1 LNHDA, CDR2 SQIVND (reference sequence). The full variable domain, with the rest looked up from reference TRBV19 and TRBJ2-3, is DGGITQSPKYLFRKEGQNVTLSCEQNLNHDAMYWYRQDPGQGLRLIYYSQIVNDFQKGDIAEGYSVSREKKESFPLTVTSAQKNPTAFYLCASSIHRVSSTDTQYFGPGTRLTVL.

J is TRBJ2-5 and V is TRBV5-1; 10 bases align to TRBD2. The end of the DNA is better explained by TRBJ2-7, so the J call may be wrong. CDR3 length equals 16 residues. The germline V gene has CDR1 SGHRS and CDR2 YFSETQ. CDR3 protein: CASSLGLAAMSYEQYF. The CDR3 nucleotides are TGCGCCAGCAGCCTCGGACTAGCGGCGATGTCCTACGAGCAGTACTTC.

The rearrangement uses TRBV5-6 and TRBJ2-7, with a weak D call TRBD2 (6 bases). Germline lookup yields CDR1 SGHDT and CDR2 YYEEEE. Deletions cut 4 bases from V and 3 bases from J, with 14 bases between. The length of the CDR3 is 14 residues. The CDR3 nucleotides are TGTGCCAGCAGCCCAGGAAGGAGGGGCTACGAGCAGTACTTC. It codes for CASSPGRRGYEQYF.